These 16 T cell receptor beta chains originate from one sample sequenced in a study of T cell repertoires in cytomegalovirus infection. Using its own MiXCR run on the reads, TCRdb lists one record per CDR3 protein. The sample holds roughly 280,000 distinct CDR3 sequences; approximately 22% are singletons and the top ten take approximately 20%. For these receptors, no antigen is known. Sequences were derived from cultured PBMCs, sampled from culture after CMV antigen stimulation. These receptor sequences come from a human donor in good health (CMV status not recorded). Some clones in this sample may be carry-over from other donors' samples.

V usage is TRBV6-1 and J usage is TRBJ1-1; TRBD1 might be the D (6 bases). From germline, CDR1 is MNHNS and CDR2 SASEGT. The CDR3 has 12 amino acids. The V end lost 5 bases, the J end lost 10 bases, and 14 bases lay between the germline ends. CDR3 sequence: CASSLPRGLAFF. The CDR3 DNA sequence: TGTGCCAGCAGTCTGCCCCGGGGGCTAGCTTTCTTT.

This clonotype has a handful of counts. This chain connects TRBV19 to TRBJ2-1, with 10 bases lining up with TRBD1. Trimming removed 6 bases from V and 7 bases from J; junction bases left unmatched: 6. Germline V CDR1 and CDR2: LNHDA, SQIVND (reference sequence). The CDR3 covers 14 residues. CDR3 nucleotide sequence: TGTGCCAGTAGCCGGACAGGGGGATTGAATGAGCAGTTCTTC. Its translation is CASSRTGGLNEQFF.

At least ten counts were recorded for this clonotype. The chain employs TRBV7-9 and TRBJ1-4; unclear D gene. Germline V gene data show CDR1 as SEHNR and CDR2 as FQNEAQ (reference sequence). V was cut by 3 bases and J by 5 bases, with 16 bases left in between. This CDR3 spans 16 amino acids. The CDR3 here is CASSFVGRGPNEKLFF. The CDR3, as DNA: TGTGCCAGCAGCTTCGTCGGGCGCGGGCCCAATGAAAAACTGTTTTTT.

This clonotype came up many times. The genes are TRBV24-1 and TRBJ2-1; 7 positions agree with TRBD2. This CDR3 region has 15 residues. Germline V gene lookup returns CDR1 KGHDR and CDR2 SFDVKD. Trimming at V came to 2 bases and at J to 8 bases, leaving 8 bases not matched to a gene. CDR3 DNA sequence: TGTGCCACCAGTGATTCTGCGGGAGTGGTGGATGAGCAGTTCTTC. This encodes CATSDSAGVVDEQFF.

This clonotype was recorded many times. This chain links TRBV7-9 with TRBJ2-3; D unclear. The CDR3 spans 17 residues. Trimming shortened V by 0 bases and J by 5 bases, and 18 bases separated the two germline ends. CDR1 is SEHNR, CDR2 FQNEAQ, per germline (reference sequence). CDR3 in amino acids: CASSLAVPAAKVDTQYF. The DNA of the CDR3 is TGTGCCAGCAGCTTAGCGGTACCGGCGGCGAAGGTAGATACGCAGTATTTT.

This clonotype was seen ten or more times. For the CDR3, the DNA is TGTGCCGGCACCGAGGCTAGCGGGAGGGCTGATGAGCAGTTCTTC. It codes for CAGTEASGRADEQFF. The V and J genes are TRBV7-8 and TRBJ2-1, with 12 nucleotides matching TRBD2. This CDR3 comprises 15 residues. With 11 bases clipped from V and 8 bases from J, the junction kept 13 bases outside the gene matches. Germline V gives CDR1 SGHVS, CDR2 FQNEAQ. The complete variable domain, with remaining parts taken from reference TRBV7-8 and TRBJ2-1, reads GAGVSQSPRYKVAKRGQDVALRCDPISGHVSLFWYQQALGQGPEFLTYFQNEAQLDKSGLPSDRFFAERPEGSVSTLKIQRTQQEDSAVYLCAGTEASGRADEQFFGPGTRLTVL.

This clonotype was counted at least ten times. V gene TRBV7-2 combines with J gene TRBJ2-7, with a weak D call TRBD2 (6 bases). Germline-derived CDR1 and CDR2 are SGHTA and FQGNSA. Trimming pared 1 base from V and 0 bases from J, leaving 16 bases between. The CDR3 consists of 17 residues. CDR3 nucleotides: TGTGCCAGCAGCTTAGGACCGTGGGGGGAAAGCTCCTACGAGCAGTACTTC. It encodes CASSLGPWGESSYEQYF. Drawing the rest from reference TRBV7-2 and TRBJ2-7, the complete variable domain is GAGVSQSPSNKVTEKGKDVELRCDPISGHTALYWYRQSLGQGLEFLIYFQGNSAPDKSGLPSDRFSAERTGGSVSTLTIQRTQQEDSAVYLCASSLGPWGESSYEQYFGPGTRLTVT.

Here the CDR3 DNA reads TGTGCCAGCAGCGTGGTTTCCGGGAGTGCCTACAATGAGCAGTTCTTC. Translation: CASSVVSGSAYNEQFF. The rearrangement uses TRBV9 and TRBJ2-1; tentatively, D is TRBD2 (6 bases). CDR3 size: 16 residues. V lost 2 bases and J lost 2, with 14 bases in between. The V gene's germline CDR1 is SGDLS and CDR2 YYNGEE. Filled out from reference TRBV9 and TRBJ2-1, the complete variable domain reads DSGVTQTPKHLITATGQRVTLRCSPRSGDLSVYWYQQSLDQGLQFLIQYYNGEERAKGNILERFSAQQFPDLHSELNLSSLELGDSALYFCASSVVSGSAYNEQFFGPGTRLTVL.

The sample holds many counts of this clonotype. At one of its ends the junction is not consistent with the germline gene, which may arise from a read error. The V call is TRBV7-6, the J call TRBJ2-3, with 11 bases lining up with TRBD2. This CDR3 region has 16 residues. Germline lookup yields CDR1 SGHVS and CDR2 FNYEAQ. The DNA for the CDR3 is TGTGCCAGCAGCCTAGCGGGGGGATTTAGCACAGATACGCAGTATTTT. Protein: CASSLAGGFSTDTQYF.

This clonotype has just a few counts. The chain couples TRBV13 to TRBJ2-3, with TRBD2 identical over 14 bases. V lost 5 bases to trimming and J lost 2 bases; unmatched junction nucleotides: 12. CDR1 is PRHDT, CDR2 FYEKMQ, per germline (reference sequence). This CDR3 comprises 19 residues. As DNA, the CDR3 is TGTGCCAGCAGCCTGACTAGCGGGAGGGATTCCCAGATCACAGATACGCAGTATTTT. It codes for CASSLTSGRDSQITDTQYF.

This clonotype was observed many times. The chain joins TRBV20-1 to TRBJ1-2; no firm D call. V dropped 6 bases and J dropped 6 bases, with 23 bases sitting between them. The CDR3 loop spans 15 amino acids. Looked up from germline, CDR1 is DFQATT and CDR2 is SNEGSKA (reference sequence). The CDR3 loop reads CSAPDRLLGRDGYTF. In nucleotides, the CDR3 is TGCAGTGCCCCAGATCGCCTTTTGGGCCGAGATGGCTACACCTTC.

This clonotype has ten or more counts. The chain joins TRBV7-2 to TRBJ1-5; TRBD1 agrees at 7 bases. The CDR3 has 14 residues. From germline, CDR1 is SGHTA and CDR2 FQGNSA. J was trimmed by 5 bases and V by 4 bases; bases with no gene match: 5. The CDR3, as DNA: TGTGCCAGCAGCTACCGACAGGGCGATCAGCCCCAGCATTTT. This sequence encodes CASSYRQGDQPQHF.

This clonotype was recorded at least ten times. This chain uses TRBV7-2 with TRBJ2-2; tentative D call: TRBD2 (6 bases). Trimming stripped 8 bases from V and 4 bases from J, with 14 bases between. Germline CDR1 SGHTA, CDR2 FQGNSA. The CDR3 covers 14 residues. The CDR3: CASAGRLGTGELFF. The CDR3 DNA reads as TGTGCCAGCGCGGGACGATTGGGCACCGGGGAGCTGTTTTTT.

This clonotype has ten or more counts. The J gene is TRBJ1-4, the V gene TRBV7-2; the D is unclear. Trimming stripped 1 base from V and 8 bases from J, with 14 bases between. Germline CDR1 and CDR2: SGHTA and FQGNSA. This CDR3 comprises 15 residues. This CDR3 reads CASSLDPPSGEKLFF. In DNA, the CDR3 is TGTGCCAGCAGCTTAGATCCACCGTCGGGGGAAAAACTGTTTTTT.

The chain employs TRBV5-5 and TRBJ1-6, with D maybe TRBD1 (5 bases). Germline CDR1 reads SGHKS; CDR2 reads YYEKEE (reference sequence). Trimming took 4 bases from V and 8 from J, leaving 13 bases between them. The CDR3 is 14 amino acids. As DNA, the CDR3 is TGTGCCAGCAGCCCGGGACCGAGTTATTCACCCCTCCACTTT. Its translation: CASSPGPSYSPLHF.

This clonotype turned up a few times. The CDR3 protein is CASSEALYNEQFF. The CDR3 region has the DNA TGTGCCAGCAGTGAAGCGCTCTACAATGAGCAGTTCTTC. The chain uses TRBV2 and TRBJ2-1; D is uncertain. From germline, CDR1 is SNHLY and CDR2 FYNNEI. V was cut by 0 bases and J by 3 bases, with 3 bases left in between. This CDR3 is built from 13 residues.